A selection of T cell receptor beta chains follows, all from one sample in a study of cytomegalovirus exposure and HLA in healthy donors. Clones were read by immunoSEQ multiplex PCR, and TCRdb kept only the in-frame ones, dropping some. Of about 120,000 clones listed, 66% are singletons. The sample was PBMCs. The source is a man aged 18-30 years in good health and CMV-seronegative. CDR3s include the opening cysteine and the closing phenylalanine or tryptophan. Fields, in order: clone size, J gene, V gene, D gene, CDR3 DNA, CDR3 protein. D genes are given only for firm matches. Size values are once, few and many counts, or a class for expanded clones, and some rows have none.

size: .; J: TRBJ1-4; V: TRBV4-1; D: .; DNA: TGCGCCAGCAGACTTACCGGGACACGGGAAAAACTGTTTTTT; CDR3: CASRLTGTREKLFF
size: .; J: TRBJ2-7; V: TRBV30; D: TRBD1; DNA: TGTGCCTGGAGTCACCGGACAGGTCCGACCTACGAGCAGTACTTC; CDR3: CAWSHRTGPTYEQYF
size: few; J: TRBJ2-1; V: TRBV11-2; D: TRBD2; DNA: TGTGCCAGCAGCTTAGGCCTAGCGGGAGGGCCCTACAATGAGCAGTTCTTC; CDR3: CASSLGLAGGPYNEQFF
size: .; J: TRBJ1-4; V: TRBV6-1; D: .; DNA: TGTGCCAGCAGTGAAGCGGCTGGGCCAGGCCATGCAACTAATGAAAAACTGTTTTTT; CDR3: CASSEAAGPGHATNEKLFF
size: .; J: TRBJ2-3; V: TRBV4-1; D: TRBD2; DNA: TGCGCCAGCAGCCAAGAAGATAGTCCGGGACTAGCGGTCCCAGATACGCAGTATTTT; CDR3: CASSQEDSPGLAVPDTQYF
size: few; J: TRBJ2-7; V: TRBV9; D: TRBD1; DNA: TGTGCCAGCAGCCCCCGGGACAGGTCGTACGAGCAGTACTTC; CDR3: CASSPRDRSYEQYF
size: .; J: TRBJ2-5; V: TRBV11-1; D: .; DNA: TGTGCCAGCAGCTCTCGACAGGTCCAAGAGACCCAGTACTTC; CDR3: CASSSRQVQETQYF
size: .; J: TRBJ2-1; V: TRBV29-1; D: .; DNA: TGCAGCGTTGATATCCGGCAGGGGTACAATGAGCAGTTCTTC; CDR3: CSVDIRQGYNEQFF
size: few; J: TRBJ2-1; V: TRBV19; D: TRBD1; DNA: TGTGCCAGTAGCAAACTTGACAGGGTAGATGAGCAGTTCTTC; CDR3: CASSKLDRVDEQFF
size: .; J: TRBJ2-5; V: TRBV5-4; D: TRBD2; DNA: TGTGCCAGCAGCTCGTCTAGCGGGAGAGTAGAGACCCAGTACTTC; CDR3: CASSSSSGRVETQYF
size: .; J: TRBJ2-7; V: TRBV6-5; D: TRBD2; DNA: TGTGCCAGCAGTTTGGTAGCGGGGGGGCAGAGGGACGAGCAGTACTTC; CDR3: CASSLVAGGQRDEQYF
size: few; J: TRBJ1-5; V: TRBV30; D: .; DNA: TGTGCCTGGGCCCTGGGGGGAACTGGACAGCCCCAGCATTTT; CDR3: CAWALGGTGQPQHF
size: few; J: TRBJ2-3; V: TRBV19; D: .; DNA: TGTGCCAGTAGTTCTCATCAGCGAAATACGCAGTATTTT; CDR3: CASSSHQRNTQYF
size: once; J: TRBJ1-2; V: TRBV10-3; D: .; DNA: TGTGCCATCAGTGAAGACGTACAGGGAGGGGGCTATGGCTACACCTTC; CDR3: CAISEDVQGGGYGYTF
size: few; J: TRBJ2-7; V: TRBV10-3; D: .; DNA: TGTGCCATCACTGACAGGGACTTCTCCTACGAGCAGTACTTC; CDR3: CAITDRDFSYEQYF
size: few; J: TRBJ2-3; V: TRBV30; D: TRBD1; DNA: TGTGCCTGGTATAGGACAGGGGTGTCAGATACGCAGTATTTT; CDR3: CAWYRTGVSDTQYF
size: .; J: TRBJ1-1; V: TRBV6-1; D: TRBD1; DNA: TGTGCCAGCAACCCCCGGGACAGGGGCGGTGAAGCTTTCTTT; CDR3: CASNPRDRGGEAFF
size: .; J: TRBJ2-5; V: TRBV2; D: TRBD2; DNA: TGTGCCAGCAGTGAACCTAGCGGGGAGACCCAGTACTTC; CDR3: CASSEPSGETQYF
size: .; J: TRBJ2-2; V: TRBV27; D: TRBD2; DNA: TGTGCCAGCAGTCCTACTAGCGGGAGTTGGGGCGGGGAGCTGTTTTTT; CDR3: CASSPTSGSWGGELFF
size: .; J: TRBJ2-3; V: TRBV4-2; D: TRBD2; DNA: TGTGCCAGCAGCCGAGTTAGCGGGAGTAACACAGATACGCAGTATTTT; CDR3: CASSRVSGSNTDTQYF
size: .; J: TRBJ2-7; V: TRBV28; D: .; DNA: TGTGCCAGCAGTACCCCTGACAAGACCTACGAGCAGTACTTC; CDR3: CASSTPDKTYEQYF
size: few; J: TRBJ1-3; V: TRBV5-6; D: .; DNA: TGTGCCAGCAGCAAAACAGTTACAAGCTCTGGAAACACCATATATTTT; CDR3: CASSKTVTSSGNTIYF
size: few; J: TRBJ2-1; V: TRBV27; D: TRBD2; DNA: TGTGCCAGCAGTACAATATCGACTAGCTTTTCCTACAATGAGCAGTTCTTC; CDR3: CASSTISTSFSYNEQFF
size: .; J: TRBJ1-5; V: TRBV5-8; D: .; DNA: TGTGCCAGCAGCTTAACAGGGATGGGGAGCAATCAGCCCCAGCATTTT; CDR3: CASSLTGMGSNQPQHF
size: .; J: TRBJ2-7; V: TRBV19; D: TRBD2; DNA: TGTGCCAGTAGTGAAGTCGGGGGGGCCACCTACGAGCAGTACTTC; CDR3: CASSEVGGATYEQYF
size: .; J: TRBJ2-7; V: TRBV30; D: TRBD1; DNA: TGTGCCTGGAGTGCAGGGACAGGGAATCTATACGAGCAGTACTTC; CDR3: CAWSAGTGNLYEQYF